The 20 T cell receptor beta chains below all came from one sample that was sequenced in a study of blood T cell repertoires in COVID-19. Some clones are missing from TCRdb's copy, which holds only in-frame ones; the method was immunoSEQ multiplex PCR. Here the sample spans hundreds of thousands of clones, more than 70% being singletons. What was sequenced was peripheral blood. The source is a woman in her twenties or thirties with COVID-19, enrolled during active disease.

The CDR3 nucleotides read TGTGCCAGCAGCGATCGACAGGGTAAAGCTTTCTTT. Amino acid sequence: CASSDRQGKAFF. The chain carries TRBV11-1 and TRBJ1-1; 7 bases fit TRBD1. V was clipped by 5 bases and J by 9 bases; unmatched bases: 6. The CDR3 extends over 12 amino acids. Germline CDR1 reads SGHAT; CDR2 reads FQDESV (reference sequence).

The chain employs TRBV14 and TRBJ2-5; D not resolved. This CDR3 has 13 residues. Germline V CDR1 and CDR2: SGHDN, FVKESK. Trimming stripped 4 bases from V and 1 base from J, with 7 bases between. The CDR3 DNA reads as TGTGCCAGCAGCCTAGGAGCCCAAGAGACCCAGTACTTC. Its protein product is CASSLGAQETQYF. Complete variable domain (other parts from reference TRBV14 and TRBJ2-5): EAGVTQFPSHSVIEKGQTVTLRCDPISGHDNLYWYRRVMGKEIKFLLHFVKESKQDESGMPNNRFLAERTGGTYSTLKVQPAELEDSGVYFCASSLGAQETQYFGPGTRLLVL.

The rearrangement uses TRBV5-6 and TRBJ2-3, with 7 bases fitting TRBD1. This CDR3 comprises 17 residues. With 1 base clipped from V and 0 bases from J, the junction kept 8 bases outside the gene matches. CDR1 is SGHDT and CDR2 is YYEEEE in the germline V gene. CDR3 sequence: CASSLRGPGESTDTQYF. The CDR3 nucleotides read TGTGCCAGCAGCTTGAGGGGGCCAGGGGAGAGCACAGATACGCAGTATTTT.

The rearrangement uses TRBV5-1 and TRBJ2-2, with D maybe TRBD1 (6 bases). Trimming left V 8 bases short and J 0 bases short, with 11 bases between. CDR1 and CDR2 (germline): SGHRS, YFSETQ. The CDR3 runs to 14 residues. CDR3 amino acids: CASSRGTNTGELFF. The CDR3 DNA reads as TGCGCCAGTTCGAGGGGGACGAACACCGGGGAGCTGTTTTTT.

The V call is TRBV2, the J call TRBJ1-3; the D gene is possibly TRBD1 (5 bases). CDR3 size: 14 residues. V lost 2 bases, J lost 1 base, and 6 bases lay in between. CDR1 SNHLY and CDR2 FYNNEI come from the germline V gene. CDR3 loop: CASSEQGSGNTIYF. The CDR3 bases are TGTGCCAGCAGTGAACAGGGTTCTGGAAACACCATATATTTT.

The rearrangement joins TRBV7-8 to TRBJ1-5; 7 bases fit TRBD1. The trim removed 2 bases at V and 3 bases at J, leaving 4 bases unmatched. CDR1 is SGHVS, CDR2 FQNEAQ, per germline. The CDR3 consists of 15 residues. The CDR3 region is CASSLRRGPNQPQHF. DNA of the CDR3: TGTGCCAGCAGCTTAAGGAGGGGGCCCAATCAGCCCCAGCATTTT.

The chain uses TRBV7-2 and TRBJ2-3; 11 nucleotides agree with TRBD2. V lost 3 bases and J lost 10; bases outside the gene matches: 12. The CDR3 is 16 amino acids. From germline, CDR1 is SGHTA and CDR2 FQGNSA. The CDR3 nucleotides are TGTGCCAGCAGCTTCATGACTAGCGGGGTGGTGAGAGCGCAGTATTTT. Translation gives CASSFMTSGVVRAQYF.

The V and J genes are TRBV6-1 and TRBJ2-3; 7 bases are a match to TRBD1. Germline trimming cut 1 base from V and 4 bases from J; bases unmatched to any gene: 8. The CDR3 contains 16 residues. The germline gives CDR1 MNHNS, CDR2 SASEGT. CDR3 sequence reads: CASSEDNRGPPDTQYF. The CDR3 nucleotides read TGTGCCAGCAGTGAAGACAACAGGGGTCCGCCAGATACGCAGTATTTT.

This clone was counted a single time. The chain couples TRBV19 to TRBJ2-1; the D gene is possibly TRBD2 (6 bases). Trimming took 4 bases from V and 5 from J, leaving 12 bases between them. Germline CDR1 and CDR2: LNHDA and SQIVND (reference sequence). This CDR3 region has 14 residues. The CDR3, as DNA: TGTGCCAGTAGTAGGGGACTCTGGAACAATGAGCAGTTCTTC. Translated: CASSRGLWNNEQFF.

The count of this clone is one. V is TRBV20-1 and J is TRBJ2-1; no clear D. CDR3 length: 11 residues. Germline V gene lookup returns CDR1 DFQATT and CDR2 SNEGSKA (reference sequence). V lost 6 bases and J 5 bases, leaving 8 bases between the germline ends. In nucleotides, the CDR3 is TGCAGTGCGAGGAACAACAATGAGCAGTTCTTC. Protein sequence: CSARNNNEQFF.

V gene TRBV5-4 combines with J gene TRBJ2-2, with D perhaps matching TRBD1 (6 bases). Trimming cost V 0 bases and J 2 bases, with 11 bases left between them. Germline V gene data show CDR1 as SGHNT and CDR2 as YYREEE (reference sequence). This CDR3 comprises 16 residues. As DNA, the CDR3 is TGTGCCAGCAGCTTGGTACAGGGAGCAAACACCGGGGAGCTGTTTTTT. Amino acid sequence: CASSLVQGANTGELFF.

V gene TRBV19 combines with J gene TRBJ2-3; D perhaps matches TRBD1 (6 bases). The germline V gene encodes CDR1 LNHDA and CDR2 SQIVND (reference sequence). V lost 7 bases to trimming and J lost 2 bases, with 16 bases between them. The CDR3 has 15 amino acids. In DNA form, the CDR3 reads TGTGCCAGTACCTCAAACCACAGGGACACAGATACGCAGTATTTT. Translated, it gives CASTSNHRDTDTQYF.

The V and J genes are TRBV7-9 and TRBJ1-3, with a tentative D call TRBD1 (5 bases). The V gene's germline CDR1 is SEHNR and CDR2 FQNEAQ (reference sequence). V lost 6 bases, J lost 0 bases, and 21 bases lay in between. This CDR3 is 18 amino acids long. This CDR3 is CASRPGRGASRSGNTIYF. CDR3 nucleotides: TGTGCCAGCAGACCCGGTCGCGGGGCCTCACGCTCTGGAAACACCATATATTTT.

This chain connects TRBV11-2 to TRBJ1-1, with D tentatively TRBD1 (5 bases). The CDR3 totals 14 residues. Germline assignment: CDR1 SGHAT and CDR2 FQNNGV. The ends were cut back, 3 bases at V and 4 bases at J, with 12 bases in the middle. The CDR3 here is CASSFGGYGTEAFF. CDR3 DNA sequence: TGTGCCAGCAGCTTTGGGGGGTACGGCACTGAAGCTTTCTTT. Full variable domain (rest looked up from reference TRBV11-2 and TRBJ1-1): EAGVAQSPRYKIIEKRQSVAFWCNPISGHATLYWYQQILGQGPKLLIQFQNNGVVDDSQLPKDRFSAERLKGVDSTLKIQPAKLEDSAVYLCASSFGGYGTEAFFGQGTRLTVV.

This sequence joins TRBV7-2 and TRBJ2-3, with 7 bases aligning to TRBD2. Germline V gene lookup returns CDR1 SGHTA and CDR2 FQGNSA. With 5 bases clipped from V and 4 bases from J, the junction kept 9 bases outside the gene matches. This CDR3 is 15 amino acids long. Written as DNA, the CDR3 is TGTGCCAGCAGCCCTTGGGGGGGTGGGGCAGATACGCAGTATTTT. Translating gives CASSPWGGGADTQYF.

The V and J genes are TRBV7-2 and TRBJ2-3; TRBD2 might be the D (5 bases). Germline V lookup: CDR1 SGHTA, CDR2 FQGNSA. V lost 5 bases and J 0 bases, leaving 18 bases between the germline ends. CDR3 length: 17 amino acids. CDR3 loop: CASSPSPQRPSTDTQYF. The CDR3 region has the DNA TGTGCCAGCAGCCCTAGCCCGCAGAGACCTAGCACAGATACGCAGTATTTT. The full variable domain, completed using reference TRBV7-2 and TRBJ2-3, is GAGVSQSPSNKVTEKGKDVELRCDPISGHTALYWYRQSLGQGLEFLIYFQGNSAPDKSGLPSDRFSAERTGGSVSTLTIQRTQQEDSAVYLCASSPSPQRPSTDTQYFGPGTRLTVL.

This chain links TRBV5-1 with TRBJ1-1, with no clear D. Germline assignment: CDR1 SGHRS and CDR2 YFSETQ. V lost 0 bases, J lost 0 bases, and 6 bases lay in between. This CDR3 is 14 amino acids long. The CDR3 bases are TGCGCCAGCAGCTTGGGACTGATGAACACTGAAGCTTTCTTT. Translation gives CASSLGLMNTEAFF.

The chain joins TRBV7-8 to TRBJ2-1; D is perhaps TRBD2 (6 bases). Germline assignment: CDR1 SGHVS and CDR2 FQNEAQ. The CDR3 length is 19 residues. Trimming took 4 bases from V and 8 from J, leaving 30 bases between them. This CDR3 is CASSYGGGGSAGGNDEQFF. DNA for the CDR3: TGTGCCAGCAGCTATGGAGGTGGGGGGAGTGCAGGTGGGAACGATGAGCAGTTCTTC.

This chain connects TRBV19 to TRBJ1-2, with D possibly TRBD1 on 5 matching bases. Germline lookup yields CDR1 LNHDA and CDR2 SQIVND (reference sequence). CDR3 size: 13 residues. V was clipped by 7 bases and J by 8 bases, with 17 bases between them. The CDR3 DNA reads as TGTGCCAGTAACGGGGGATACGATGGAGGCTACACCTTC. It specifies CASNGGYDGGYTF. Full variable domain (outside the CDR3, taken from reference TRBV19 and TRBJ1-2): DGGITQSPKYLFRKEGQNVTLSCEQNLNHDAMYWYRQDPGQGLRLIYYSQIVNDFQKGDIAEGYSVSREKKESFPLTVTSAQKNPTAFYLCASNGGYDGGYTFGSGTRLTVV.

The gene calls are TRBV18 and TRBJ1-4; 7 bases line up with TRBD1. J gave up 6 bases and V 4 bases, and 5 bases lay outside the gene matches. Germline loops: CDR1 KGHSH, CDR2 LQKENI. The CDR3 consists of 14 residues. The CDR3 region has the DNA TGTGCCAGCTCACGGTCCACAGGGGATGAAAAACTGTTTTTT. It is translated as CASSRSTGDEKLFF.